Below are 23 T cell receptor beta chains sequenced from a single sample in a study of CD8+CD57+ T cells in acquired aplastic anemia. Genomic DNA acted as the template from which TCR beta VDJ combination and CDR3 sequence profiling were carried out. TCRdb reprocessed the reads via MiXCR and lists one record per CDR3 protein. The table has about 160,000 distinct CDR3 sequences, more than 40% seen once. The patients chosen for sequencing had shown expansion of CD8+CD57+ cells (detected by flow cytometry). What was sequenced was sorted CD4+, CD8+, or CD8+CD57+ T cells (not recorded which) from PBMCs. The source of these receptors is a human donor with aplastic anemia.

This chain connects TRBV11-2 to TRBJ1-3; D is unresolved. This CDR3 region has 16 residues. CDR1 and CDR2 (germline): SGHAT, FQNNGV. With 0 bases removed from V and 1 base from J, the gap between germline ends came to 10 bases. CDR3 DNA sequence: TGTGCCAGCAGCTTAGAAGTGGTGACATCTGGAAACACCATATATTTT. Protein sequence: CASSLEVVTSGNTIYF.

The chain joins TRBV9 to TRBJ1-1, with 12 bases identical to TRBD1. Germline-derived CDR1 and CDR2 are SGDLS and YYNGEE. J lost 1 base, V lost 3 bases, and 10 bases had no gene match. This CDR3 has 18 residues. The CDR3 region is CASSAGQGAAGTNTEAFF. Written as DNA, the CDR3 is TGTGCCAGCAGCGCGGGACAGGGGGCCGCGGGGACGAACACTGAAGCTTTCTTT.

The chain carries TRBV10-1 and TRBJ2-7, with 10 bases fitting TRBD2. V shed 4 bases and J 2 bases; nucleotides not matched to a gene: 2. The V gene's germline CDR1 is WNHNN and CDR2 SYGVQD (reference sequence). This CDR3 is built from 14 residues. The CDR3 loop is CASSGTSGTYEQYF. The CDR3 region has the DNA TGCGCCAGCAGTGGGACTAGCGGAACCTACGAGCAGTACTTC.

This clonotype was seen only a few times. J is TRBJ2-7 and V is TRBV12-3 or TRBV12-4; D is undetermined. The CDR3 has 11 amino acids. V lost 6 bases and J lost 7, with 10 bases in between. The CDR3 DNA follows: TGTGCCAGCAGCTTATACAATGAGCAGTACTTC. This sequence encodes CASSLYNEQYF.

The chain joins TRBV20-1 to TRBJ2-5, with D tentatively TRBD1 (6 bases). CDR3 length equals 17 residues. Germline CDR1 is DFQATT and CDR2 is SNEGSKA (reference sequence). The V end lost 0 bases, the J end lost 5 bases, and 22 bases lay between the germline ends. The CDR3 region is CSARDPRTGRVDETQYF. The CDR3, as DNA: TGCAGTGCTAGAGATCCTAGAACAGGGCGCGTCGACGAGACCCAGTACTTC.

The CDR3 protein is CATSDRRLEDTQYF. The CDR3 coding sequence is TGTGCCACCAGTGATCGACGACTAGAGGATACGCAGTATTTT. This chain uses TRBV24-1 with TRBJ2-3; possibly TRBD2 for D (6 bases). The germline V gene has CDR1 KGHDR and CDR2 SFDVKD. The length of the CDR3 is 14 residues. Trimming pared 3 bases from V and 6 bases from J, leaving 12 bases between.

This rearrangement joins TRBV7-6 to TRBJ1-2; TRBD1 might be the D (5 bases). Germline values: CDR1 SGHVS, CDR2 FNYEAQ. The CDR3 covers 13 residues. Trimming removed 8 bases from V and 7 bases from J, with 17 bases in between. CDR3 protein: CASSLGVFSGYTF. The CDR3 DNA reads TGTGCCAGCTCCTTAGGGGTATTTAGTGGCTACACCTTC. Using reference TRBV7-6 and TRBJ1-2 for the parts outside the CDR3, the full variable domain is GAGVSQSPRYKVTKRGQDVALRCDPISGHVSLYWYRQALGQGPEFLTYFNYEAQQDKSGLPNDRFSAERPEGSISTLTIQRTEQRDSAMYRCASSLGVFSGYTFGSGTRLTVV.

A few counts support this clonotype. The rearrangement uses TRBV18 and TRBJ1-5, with a weak D call TRBD1 (6 bases). Germline values: CDR1 KGHSH, CDR2 LQKENI. V was trimmed by 5 bases and J by 7 bases, leaving 18 bases between them. This CDR3 contains 15 residues. This CDR3 reads CASSFDSQQGQPQHF. CDR3 bases: TGTGCCAGCTCATTCGATTCCCAACAGGGCCAGCCCCAGCATTTT. Together with reference TRBV18 and TRBJ1-5, the CDR3 gives the full variable domain: NAGVMQNPRHLVRRRGQEARLRCSPMKGHSHVYWYRQLPEEGLKFMVYLQKENIIDESGMPKERFSAEFPKEGPSILRIQQVVRGDSAAYFCASSFDSQQGQPQHFGDGTRLSIL.

The rearrangement links TRBV5-1 to TRBJ1-6; the D is unclear. Trimming removed 0 bases at V and 10 bases at J, with 5 bases between. CDR3 length equals 12 residues. Germline V gene sequence: CDR1 SGHRS, CDR2 YFSETQ. The CDR3 region is CASSLDISPLHF. CDR3 DNA sequence: TGCGCCAGCAGCTTGGACATCTCACCCCTCCACTTT.

The chain links TRBV15 to TRBJ2-7; TRBD2 aligns across 7 bases. This CDR3 has 14 residues. Germline assignment: CDR1 LNHNV and CDR2 YYDKDF (reference sequence). The V segment lost 1 base and the J segment 0 bases; nucleotides outside the gene matches: 0. CDR3 region: CATSRGGGSYEQYF. The CDR3 bases are TGTGCCACCAGCAGAGGGGGGGGCTCCTACGAGCAGTACTTC. The entire variable domain, with the rest obtained from reference TRBV15 and TRBJ2-7, is as follows: DAMVIQNPRYQVTQFGKPVTLSCSQTLNHNVMYWYQQKSSQAPKLLFHYYDKDFNNEADTPDNFQSRRPNTSFCFLDIRSPGLGDTAMYLCATSRGGGSYEQYFGPGTRLTVT.

This clonotype was counted between two and nine times. The V call is TRBV4-1, the J call TRBJ1-6; 7 positions match TRBD1. V was pared by 2 bases and J by 0 bases, with 16 bases of the junction left unmatched. The CDR3 is 21 residues long. The germline V gene encodes CDR1 MGHRA and CDR2 YSYEKL. The chain's CDR3 is CASSQSVKGAIRSSYNSPLHF. CDR3 nucleotide sequence: TGCGCCAGCAGCCAAAGTGTAAAGGGGGCCATCAGGAGCTCCTATAATTCACCCCTCCACTTT.

The chain couples TRBV15 to TRBJ2-1, with D possibly being TRBD1 or TRBD2 (5 bases each). The CDR3 has 14 residues. Between the trimmed V and J ends, which lost 9 bases and 6 bases, there was a span of 18 bases. CDR1 is LNHNV, CDR2 YYDKDF, per germline (reference sequence). As DNA, the CDR3 is TGTGCCACGAAAATGGATGTCGGGACCAATGAGCAGTTCTTC. Residues: CATKMDVGTNEQFF.

This rearrangement joins TRBV4-1 to TRBJ2-5; tentative D call: TRBD1 (5 bases). The germline gives CDR1 MGHRA, CDR2 YSYEKL. Trimming stripped 5 bases from V and 5 bases from J, with 21 bases between. This CDR3 contains 16 residues. CDR3 sequence reads: CASSSLFGQGSETQYF. In DNA form, the CDR3 reads TGCGCCAGCAGCTCCCTCTTCGGGCAGGGAAGCGAGACCCAGTACTTC.

This clonotype was recorded many times. The chain links TRBV7-2 to TRBJ1-2; TRBD1 might be the D (6 bases). Germline assignment: CDR1 SGHTA and CDR2 FQGNSA. V shed 1 base and J shed 4 bases, with 10 bases lying between them. The CDR3 is 14 amino acids. The CDR3 is CASSLGGGSYGYTF. For the CDR3, the DNA is TGTGCCAGCAGCTTAGGAGGGGGAAGCTATGGCTACACCTTC.

This clonotype was recorded only once. An end of the junction does not agree with germline; a read error may underlie this. This chain joins TRBV2 and TRBJ1-5; a weak D match, TRBD1 (5 bases). This CDR3 comprises 13 residues. Germline V lookup: CDR1 SNHLY, CDR2 FYNNEI. This CDR3 is CASREAGGQPQHF. CDR3 nucleotides: TGTGCCAGCAGAGAAGCCGGGGGTCAGCCCCAGCATTTT.

This clonotype came up a few times. CDR3 in DNA: TGTGCCAGCAGCCATTCCCTCCTTGCGGTTGAAGCTTTCTTT. Translation: CASSHSLLAVEAFF. The rearrangement links TRBV3-1 to TRBJ1-1; D call uncertain. The CDR3 is 14 amino acids. Germline loops: CDR1 LGHDT, CDR2 YNNKEL (reference sequence). V lost 3 bases to trimming and J lost 7 bases, with 15 bases between them. The full variable domain, its missing parts supplied by reference TRBV3-1 and TRBJ1-1, is DTAVSQTPKYLVTQMGNDKSIKCEQNLGHDTMYWYKQDSKKFLKIMFSYNNKELIINETVPNRFSPKSPDKAHLNLHINSLELGDSAVYFCASSHSLLAVEAFFGQGTRLTVV.

The V and J genes are TRBV19 and TRBJ2-1; 10 bases agree with TRBD2. The trim removed 6 bases at V and 6 bases at J, leaving 5 bases unmatched. This CDR3 is 14 amino acids long. CDR1 and CDR2 from the germline V gene are LNHDA and SQIVND (reference sequence). The CDR3 loop is CASRNLAGANEQFF. In nucleotides, the CDR3 is TGTGCCAGTAGGAACCTAGCGGGAGCCAATGAGCAGTTCTTC.

The V and J genes are TRBV19 and TRBJ1-5; no clear D gene. The CDR3 totals 18 residues. Trimming left V 5 bases short and J 0 bases short, with 20 bases between. CDR1 and CDR2 from the germline V gene are LNHDA and SQIVND (reference sequence). CDR3 sequence (DNA): TGTGCCAGTAGTCTAATTAGGGCATCATTTATTAGCAATCAGCCCCAGCATTTT. Its translation: CASSLIRASFISNQPQHF.

Here the CDR3 reads CASSGQGARNTEAFF. The CDR3 nucleotides are TGTGCCAGCAGCGGACAGGGGGCCCGGAACACTGAAGCTTTCTTT. The V call is TRBV2, the J call TRBJ1-1, with 11 nucleotides matching TRBD1. Germline CDR1 and CDR2: SNHLY and FYNNEI. The CDR3 extends over 15 amino acids. V lost 6 bases and J lost 1; bases outside the gene matches: 4.

Many counts were recorded for this clonotype. This chain uses TRBV9 with TRBJ2-2; a possible D gene is TRBD1 (5 bases). This CDR3 contains 17 residues. Trimming stripped 0 bases from V and 2 bases from J, with 14 bases between. Germline CDR1 SGDLS, CDR2 YYNGEE. CDR3 sequence: CASSVGSIGHNTGELFF. CDR3 DNA sequence: TGTGCCAGCAGCGTAGGCTCTATAGGACACAACACCGGGGAGCTGTTTTTT.

This clonotype was seen just once. No conserved phenylalanine or tryptophan is present at the end of the CDR3, so a read error is the likely explanation. The rearrangement uses TRBV25-1 and TRBJ1-1; D is ambiguous. Germline CDR1 reads MGHDK; CDR2 reads SYGVNS. The germline V and J ends were trimmed by 6 bases and 5 bases, with 7 bases remaining between them. The CDR3 runs 11 residues. CDR3 in amino acids: CASRGLTEAFL. DNA of the CDR3: TGTGCCAGCAGGGGATTGACTGAAGCTTTCTTG.

This clonotype appeared many times. This rearrangement joins TRBV3-1 to TRBJ2-7, with D tentatively TRBD2 (5 bases). V was cut by 0 bases and J by 9 bases, with 15 bases left in between. Per the germline V gene, CDR1 is LGHDT and CDR2 is YNNKEL (reference sequence). The CDR3 has 14 residues. Here the CDR3 DNA reads TGTGCCAGCAGCCAAGACATCCCTAGCACGACGCAGTACTTC. Encoded protein: CASSQDIPSTTQYF.

The rearrangement links TRBV20-1 to TRBJ2-7, with D maybe TRBD1 (6 bases). The CDR3 has 14 residues. The germline V gene encodes CDR1 DFQATT and CDR2 SNEGSKA (reference sequence). The germline V and J ends were trimmed by 4 bases and 3 bases, with 16 bases remaining between them. CDR3 in DNA: TGCAGTGCTACCCTGACAGGACCCTACTACGAGCAGTACTTC. Its translation is CSATLTGPYYEQYF.